This T cell receptor beta chain originates from a study of molecular identifiers for immune sequencing clone quantification (dated by TCRdb to between 2018 and 2020). Background for the entire study: For a replicate experiment, RNA from approximately 20,000 or 100,000 naive CD8 T cells was divided into five aliquots, and four of the five aliquots were sequenced. This methods study used CD8 T cells to benchmark TCR RNA copy counting and molecular-identifier clustering-based TCR repertoire sequencing (MIDCIRS). Broader findings and caveats from the paper: Modeling indicated about 3 TCR RNA copies recovered per cell, compared with approximately 10 by digital PCR, which implies a capture efficiency of 25% to 35%. In CMV-specific effector cells, clones with more than 20 RNA copies accounted for over 97% of molecules, whereas in naive cells such clones accounted for under 1%. Without barcode sub-clustering, chimeric consensus sequences inflated TCR diversity; chimeras reached as high as 47%. A single cell's worth of spiked-in Jurkat TCR RNA was reported detectable even among around 1 million naive CD8 T cells. Identical TCR molecules sharing a barcode could cause highly expanded clone sizes to be underestimated. The naive libraries included spiked-in Jurkat TCR RNA (roughly nine copies' worth), and this Jurkat TCR RNA is not part of the donor repertoire.

From cysteine to phenylalanine, the CDR3 is 17 amino acids long. Here the CDR3 DNA is all that survives: 51 bases in frame from base 1. Trimming accounts for 6 bases at V and 7 bases at J, while the number of junction bases matched to no gene is 17. The germline V gene provides CDR1 MNHEY and CDR2 SVGEGT. This clonotype has a count of ten or more. There is no known antigen for this receptor. Per-base quality was not reported, and no clone a single base away is much larger than it. Naive CD8 T cell libraries were made from roughly 18,000 to 920,000 sorted cells using 10%, 30% or 50% of purified RNA. Naive CD8 T cells, defined as CD8+CD4-CCR7+CD45RA+, were FACS-sorted into RLT Plus buffer on a BD FACSAria II. Detection sensitivity was tested by spiking Jurkat RNA equal to roughly ten TCR copies' worth into samples containing 20,000-1,000,000 naive CD8 T cells. Enrichment of CD8 T cells was performed with RosetteSep CD8+ T Cell Enrichment Cocktail and Ficoll-Paque, after which ACK red cell lysis was carried out.

The library was produced with PCR. The sequencing machine was a NextSeq 500. Bulk TCR libraries were made following a previously described method, with the TCR primers given in Table S5. The Qiagen AllPrep DNA/RNA kit was used to purify total RNA. Reads from multiple sequencing runs of the same library were pooled before analysis. The source study handled its data this way. Reads were retained only if their TCR constant sequence matched exactly, and those retained reads were trimmed to 150 nt and grouped according to their 12-nt molecular barcodes. Reads within each barcode group were sub-clustered using a 15% Levenshtein threshold, and quality-weighted consensus sequences were constructed for each RNA molecule. Non-functional sequences were excluded, and lower-count sequences lying one edit away from another sequence were also excluded. Based on a fit of two negative binomial distributions, barcode sub-clusters having less than 20% of the maximum read count were discarded. TCRdb cleaned the public reads at Q25 with fastp, built clones with MiXCR and kept in-frame beta chains. Every CDR3 protein is listed once, alongside the most common genes and DNA of its rows. These V and J calls are TCRdb output, not the study's own analysis. Here the sample has about 630,000 distinct CDR3 sequences; 25% occur a single time. About 0.84% of the sample is in the top ten clones.

Recombination connected TRBV6-2 or TRBV6-3 to TRBJ1-2; the central 10 bases match TRBD1. This clonotype was obtained from a human donor in good health. Some libraries in this study had Jurkat cell RNA spiked in. Sequencing was performed on naive CD8+ T cells from blood, with Jurkat cell RNA spiked in. Reading the label with the study, this specimen's cell subset or site is: FACS-sorted CD8+CD4-CCR7+CD45RA+ naive T cells. The CDR3 here reads CASRKSLRDRGLLGYTF. The DNA is as follows: TGTGCCAGCAGAAAATCTCTCCGGGACAGGGGTCTCCTTGGCTACACCTTC.